This T cell receptor (beta chain) stems from a study of CD8+CD57+ T cells in acquired aplastic anemia. Study-wide context: On average, sorted CD4+ and CD8+ cells gave 3.2 ug of DNA.

The CDR3 extends over 14 amino acids. Germline-derived CDR1 and CDR2 are LNHNV and YYDKDF (reference sequence). Patients included in sequencing had previously demonstrated CD8+CD57+ cell expansion by flow cytometry. Among the patients, all had severe acquired aplastic anemia. None of the patients had been given any therapy when their blood was sampled. This clonotype was observed a few times. As yet, its antigen is unknown. Relative to the germline gene, one junction end is altered; a read error may explain this. Study-wide points: The number of CD8+ CDR3 sequences shared by patients and controls was around 30.

TCR beta VDJ combinations and CDR3 sequences were profiled from genomic DNA. TCRdb ran MiXCR on the reads and lists one entry per CDR3 protein. The repertoire holds about 260,000 distinct CDR3 sequences, approximately 82% seen once, with approximately 42% in the top ten. The sequence was obtained from a human donor with aplastic anemia. Specimen: sorted CD4+, CD8+, or CD8+CD57+ T cells (not recorded which) from PBMCs. This chain uses TRBV15 with TRBJ2-3; D tentatively fits TRBD1 or TRBD2 (5 bases each). The DNA for the CDR3 is TGTGCCACCAGCCGGGGCTCCAGCACGGAGACCCAGTACTTT. Translation gives CATSRGSSTETQYF.